These 30 T cell receptor beta chains share one sample of origin, sequenced in a study of radiotherapy plus CTLA-4 blockade in lung cancer. Sequenced by immunoSEQ multiplex PCR; TCRdb stores in-frame clones only, minus some. The table has roughly 85,000 clones, approximately 86% seen once. Sequenced material: peripheral blood, taken from a patient treated with radiotherapy plus ipilimumab. These receptors were obtained from a human donor with non-small cell lung cancer that progressed on radiotherapy plus ipilimumab.

The chain links TRBV10-2 to TRBJ2-3, with 9 bases matching TRBD2. The CDR3 extends over 15 amino acids. J gave up 1 base and V 3 bases, and 2 bases lay outside the gene matches. Germline CDR1 WSHSY, CDR2 SAAADI. The CDR3 nucleotides are TGCGCCAGCAGTGACCCTAGCGGGGGCACAGATACGCAGTATTTT. Translating gives CASSDPSGGTDTQYF.

V gene TRBV2 combines with J gene TRBJ2-5, with 12 bases that match TRBD2. J lost 6 bases, V lost 6 bases, and 5 bases had no gene match. In germline, CDR1 is SNHLY, CDR2 FYNNEI. The CDR3 spans 14 residues. CDR3 in DNA: TGTGCCAGCAGCCTAGCGGGGGGGCGAAAGACCCAGTACTTC. Amino acids: CASSLAGGRKTQYF.

The J gene is TRBJ2-7, the V gene TRBV7-3; D perhaps matches TRBD1 (6 bases). Germline V gives CDR1 SGHTA, CDR2 FQGTGA. The CDR3 spans 15 residues. V was cut by 3 bases and J by 1 base, with 13 bases left in between. CDR3 sequence (DNA): TGTGCCAGCAGCTTCCCCGGGACAAAGTCCTACGAGCAGTACTTC. Its protein product is CASSFPGTKSYEQYF. The full variable domain, in which reference TRBV7-3 and TRBJ2-7 provide the parts outside the CDR3, is GAGVSQTPSNKVTEKGKYVELRCDPISGHTALYWYRQSLGQGPEFLIYFQGTGAADDSGLPNDRFFAVRPEGSVSTLKIQRTERGDSAVYLCASSFPGTKSYEQYFGPGTRLTVT.

The V call is TRBV18, the J call TRBJ1-2, with D possibly matching TRBD1 (6 bases). This CDR3 has 15 residues. The V gene's germline CDR1 is KGHSH and CDR2 LQKENI. V gave up 2 bases and J gave up 7 bases, with 17 bases separating them. The CDR3 DNA sequence: TGTGCCAGCTCACCAATGGCAGGGGAAGCGGCTGGCTACACCTTC. It yields the protein CASSPMAGEAAGYTF.

This clone has just one count. The chain combines TRBV5-1 with TRBJ1-1; the D gene is possibly TRBD1 (6 bases). Germline lookup yields CDR1 SGHRS and CDR2 YFSETQ. The CDR3 is 16 amino acids. Trimming shortened V by 0 bases and J by 5 bases, and 17 bases separated the two germline ends. The CDR3 region has the DNA TGCGCCAGCAGCTTGGGGGCGAGGGGGTGGGTTACTGAAGCTTTCTTT. Protein product: CASSLGARGWVTEAFF.

V and J are TRBV11-3 and TRBJ1-6; tentative D call: TRBD1 (5 bases). V lost 3 bases to trimming and J lost 8 bases, with 8 bases between them. CDR3 length equals 13 residues. Germline V gene data show CDR1 as SGHNT and CDR2 as YENEEA. The CDR3 reads CASSLGTDSPLHF. The CDR3 DNA follows: TGTGCCAGCAGCTTGGGGACGGATTCACCCCTCCACTTT.

The chain carries TRBV19 and TRBJ2-2; TRBD1 aligns across 9 bases. Germline-derived CDR1 and CDR2 are LNHDA and SQIVND (reference sequence). J was trimmed by 4 bases and V by 7 bases; bases with no gene match: 10. CDR3 size: 16 residues. This chain's CDR3 is CASKYLGTGSTGELFF. CDR3 bases: TGTGCCAGTAAATACTTAGGGACAGGGTCCACCGGGGAGCTGTTTTTT.

V usage is TRBV18 and J usage is TRBJ2-7, with D perhaps matching TRBD1 (6 bases). Germline loops: CDR1 KGHSH, CDR2 LQKENI. V gave up 0 bases and J gave up 3 bases, with 12 bases separating them. The CDR3 covers 15 residues. The CDR3 region is CASSPPGRGDYEQYF. The CDR3 nucleotides are TGTGCCAGCTCACCACCGGGCAGGGGAGACTACGAGCAGTACTTC.

The chain couples TRBV9 to TRBJ1-1; D perhaps matches TRBD1 (5 bases). The V and J ends lost 4 bases and 4 bases respectively, with 17 bases between them. The CDR3 runs to 15 residues. Germline V gives CDR1 SGDLS, CDR2 YYNGEE. The CDR3, as DNA: TGTGCCAGCAGCCCCTGGGGGGGACCGGGCACTGAAGCTTTCTTT. Translation: CASSPWGGPGTEAFF.

This rearrangement joins TRBV7-6 to TRBJ2-1; a possible D gene is TRBD1 (6 bases). V lost 2 bases, J lost 9 bases, and 8 bases lay in between. Germline V gene lookup returns CDR1 SGHVS and CDR2 FNYEAQ. The CDR3 is 12 residues long. DNA for the CDR3: TGTGCCAGCAGCTTAACAGGGACTGAGCAGTTCTTC. This gives the protein CASSLTGTEQFF.

The chain is built from TRBV6-5 and TRBJ1-4; perhaps TRBD1 as D (6 bases). V was pared by 5 bases and J by 3 bases, with 10 bases between. This CDR3 has 14 residues. Germline values: CDR1 MNHEY, CDR2 SVGAGI. CDR3 DNA sequence: TGTGCCAGCAGTGGGGGGCCGCCTAATGAAAAACTGTTTTTT. This encodes CASSGGPPNEKLFF.

The CDR3 here is CASSLSGDSFYEAFF. In nucleotides, the CDR3 is TGTGCCAGCAGTTTGTCTGGAGACAGCTTCTACGAAGCTTTCTTT. The V call is TRBV6-5, the J call TRBJ1-1, with a possible D match to TRBD1 (5 bases). The CDR3 is 15 residues long. Per the germline V gene, CDR1 is MNHEY and CDR2 is SVGAGI. V dropped 4 bases and J dropped 8 bases, with 20 bases sitting between them.

The chain recombines TRBV11-3 with TRBJ2-7, with unresolved D. The CDR3 loop spans 12 amino acids. Germline CDR1 reads SGHNT; CDR2 reads YENEEA. V gave up 5 bases and J gave up 2 bases, with 7 bases separating them. CDR3 residues: CASSRFTYEQYF. The DNA of the CDR3 is TGTGCCAGCAGCCGATTCACCTACGAGCAGTACTTC.

V is TRBV10-3 and J is TRBJ1-2; no reliable D call. Looked up from germline, CDR1 is ENHRY and CDR2 is SYGVKD. The length of the CDR3 is 11 residues. V lost 8 bases and J lost 8, with 12 bases in between. CDR3 in amino acids: CAISEAMGYTF. CDR3 in DNA: TGTGCCATCTCCGAGGCTATGGGCTACACCTTC.

V gene TRBV6-5 combines with J gene TRBJ2-7; D may correspond to TRBD1 or TRBD2 (6 bases each). The V end was cut by 5 bases, the J end by 4 bases, with 12 bases between. CDR1 and CDR2 from the germline V gene are MNHEY and SVGAGI. The CDR3 contains 13 residues. The CDR3 sequence: CASSKGGIYEQYF. The CDR3 DNA sequence: TGTGCCAGCAGTAAGGGGGGAATATACGAGCAGTACTTC.

The chain combines TRBV2 with TRBJ1-1, with D hard to call. The CDR3 totals 15 residues. CDR1 and CDR2 (germline): SNHLY, FYNNEI. V lost 0 bases to trimming and J lost 7 bases, with 15 bases between them. CDR3 residues: CASSEAAVLDREAFF. For the CDR3, the DNA is TGTGCCAGCAGTGAAGCGGCGGTGTTGGACCGTGAAGCTTTCTTT. Supplemented by reference TRBV2 and TRBJ1-1, the full variable domain reads EPEVTQTPSHQVTQMGQEVILRCVPISNHLYFYWYRQILGQKVEFLVSFYNNEISEKSEIFDDQFSVERPDGSNFTLKIRSTKLEDSAMYFCASSEAAVLDREAFFGQGTRLTVV.

Regarding this clone: Mismatch with germline at one junction end may stem from a read error. The same CDR3 arises from other DNA sequences in this sample as well. J is TRBJ2-3 and V is TRBV2, with 8 nucleotides matching TRBD2. CDR3 length: 13 amino acids. CDR1 is SNHLY and CDR2 is FYNNEI in the germline V gene. DNA for the CDR3: TGCGCCAGCAGTGCTGTAGCGGGGAATACGCAGTATTTT. Its translation is CASSAVAGNTQYF. Together with reference TRBV2 and TRBJ2-3, the CDR3 gives the full variable domain: EPEVTQTPSHQVTQMGQEVILRCVPISNHLYFYWYRQILGQKVEFLVSFYNNEISEKSEIFDDQFSVERPDGSNFTLKIRSTKLEDSAMYFCASSAVAGNTQYFGPGTRLTVL.

The rearrangement links TRBV5-6 to TRBJ2-1, with a possible D match to TRBD1 (5 bases). The CDR3 extends over 14 amino acids. Trimming removed 4 bases at V and 7 bases at J, with 15 bases between. Germline assignment: CDR1 SGHDT and CDR2 YYEEEE. The CDR3 is CASSRALRENEQFF. CDR3 DNA: TGTGCCAGCAGCCGGGCGCTCAGGGAAAATGAGCAGTTCTTC.

This clone was found once. This sequence joins TRBV5-4 and TRBJ2-7; possibly TRBD1 for D (7 bases). The CDR3 contains 15 residues. Germline V gene data show CDR1 as SGHNT and CDR2 as YYREEE (reference sequence). Between the trimmed V and J ends, which lost 4 bases and 1 base, there was a span of 15 bases. This CDR3 is CASSAARGASYEQYF. The CDR3, as DNA: TGTGCCAGCAGCGCCGCCAGGGGGGCTTCCTACGAGCAGTACTTC.

The chain has TRBV2 and TRBJ2-3; possible D gene TRBD2, 6 bases. Germline V gene sequence: CDR1 SNHLY, CDR2 FYNNEI. The CDR3 has 14 amino acids. V lost 4 bases, J lost 4 bases, and 12 bases lay in between. Here the CDR3 DNA reads TGTGCCAGCAGTGGGGACTCGGGCCCAGATACGCAGTATTTT. Protein sequence: CASSGDSGPDTQYF.

In its sample, this clone was seen a few times. This rearrangement joins TRBV30 to TRBJ1-1, with TRBD1 as a possible D gene (5 bases). The V end lost 0 bases, the J end lost 6 bases, and 8 bases lay between the germline ends. This CDR3 is built from 12 residues. CDR1 is GTSNPN and CDR2 is SVGIG in the germline V gene (reference sequence). The CDR3 DNA reads TGTGCCTGGAGTGTACCCAGGGCTGAAGCTTTCTTT. Amino acid sequence: CAWSVPRAEAFF.

The J gene is TRBJ1-2, the V gene TRBV6-5; D gene uncertain. Germline CDR1 is MNHEY and CDR2 is SVGAGI. The CDR3 covers 11 residues. V lost 7 bases to trimming and J lost 3 bases, with 6 bases between them. The CDR3 DNA sequence: TGTGCCAGCAATCGGGACTATGGCTACACCTTC. It codes for CASNRDYGYTF.

This clone was detected a few times. The chain has TRBV19 and TRBJ2-4; D uncertain. The ends were cut back, 3 bases at V and 7 bases at J, with 16 bases in the middle. There are 15 residues in the CDR3. CDR1 LNHDA and CDR2 SQIVND come from the germline V gene (reference sequence). This CDR3 reads CASSITLTTPNIQYF. The CDR3 bases are TGTGCCAGTAGTATTACCCTGACCACGCCGAACATTCAGTACTTC.

The rearrangement joins TRBV6-5 to TRBJ1-2; D remains ambiguous. Looked up from germline, CDR1 is MNHEY and CDR2 is SVGAGI. The germline V and J ends were trimmed by 2 bases and 4 bases, with 11 bases remaining between them. This CDR3 spans 14 amino acids. CDR3 bases: TGTGCCAGCAGTTACCGTGGGGAGGGCTATGGCTACACCTTC. Its translation: CASSYRGEGYGYTF.

This chain links TRBV19 with TRBJ2-7, with 7 nucleotides matching TRBD2. The V and J ends lost 3 bases and 3 bases, in that order; junction bases with no gene match: 8. Germline V gene sequence: CDR1 LNHDA, CDR2 SQIVND (reference sequence). The CDR3 is 15 residues long. The chain's CDR3 is CASSIGGRFIYEQYF. CDR3 in DNA: TGTGCCAGTAGTATCGGCGGGAGATTTATCTACGAGCAGTACTTC.

V and J are TRBV29-1 and TRBJ2-1; D possibly matches TRBD1 or TRBD2 (5 bases each). Germline V lookup: CDR1 SQVTM, CDR2 ANQGSEA. The CDR3 length is 13 residues. Trimming removed 4 bases from V and 2 bases from J, with 9 bases in between. The CDR3 DNA follows: TGCAGCGTTGTCCAGGGAGCCTACAATGAGCAGTTCTTC. Its translation: CSVVQGAYNEQFF.

About this clone: Germline is not matched at one junction end, which may reflect a read error. The chain couples TRBV6-1 to TRBJ1-2; 7 bases agree with TRBD1. This CDR3 comprises 10 residues. In germline, CDR1 is MNHNS, CDR2 SASEGT. The CDR3: CASSEMTGFF. The CDR3 bases are TGTGCCAGCAGTGAAATGACAGGGTTCTTC.

The chain employs TRBV19 and TRBJ2-5; D is undetermined. V lost 7 bases and J lost 5, with 17 bases in between. The CDR3 is 14 residues long. Germline V gene lookup returns CDR1 LNHDA and CDR2 SQIVND (reference sequence). The CDR3 bases are TGTGCCAGTACACATCGAGGACGAACGGAGACCCAGTACTTC. It yields the protein CASTHRGRTETQYF.

The rearrangement joins TRBV6-5 to TRBJ1-5; D ambiguous. The V end was cut by 4 bases, the J end by 5 bases, with 15 bases between. This CDR3 contains 15 residues. Looked up from germline, CDR1 is MNHEY and CDR2 is SVGAGI. CDR3 DNA sequence: TGTGCCAGCAGTTCCTCACGCAGAATTCATCAGCCCCAGCATTTT. This codes for CASSSSRRIHQPQHF.

The chain links TRBV7-9 to TRBJ2-2, with D possibly TRBD2 on 5 matching bases. The CDR3 is 15 residues long. From germline, CDR1 is SEHNR and CDR2 FQNEAQ (reference sequence). Trimming removed 5 bases at V and 5 bases at J, with 15 bases between. The DNA for the CDR3 is TGTGCCAGCAGCCCCGAGGGAGTAGGGACCGGGGAGCTGTTTTTT. Protein sequence: CASSPEGVGTGELFF.